The 30 T cell receptor beta chains presented below share a single source sample, sequenced in a study of T-cell reconstitution after alpha-beta-depleted transplantation in children. TCRbeta library preparation incorporated unique molecular identifiers. TCRdb re-called the PCR reads with MiXCR, one entry per CDR3 protein. The data hold roughly 200,000 distinct CDR3 sequences, with around 7% observed a single time. Sequenced material: PBMCs from the stem cell graft donor, taken from the stem cell graft. All receptors come from a human donor who donated a stem cell graft to a child with Wiskott-Aldrich syndrome.

The chain joins TRBV28 to TRBJ2-1; TRBD2 agrees at 8 bases. The CDR3 extends over 15 amino acids. The germline CDR1 and CDR2 sequences are MDHEN and SYDVKM. V was pared by 6 bases and J by 3 bases, with 7 bases of the junction left unmatched. The CDR3 bases are TGTGCCAGCAGCGCCGGGACTAGGTTCTACAATGAGCAGTTCTTC. Encoded protein: CASSAGTRFYNEQFF.

This clonotype was seen ten or more times. This sequence joins TRBV29-1 and TRBJ2-7, with D possibly called TRBD1 or TRBD2 (5 bases each). CDR1 and CDR2 from the germline V gene are SQVTM and ANQGSEA. Between the trimmed V and J ends, which lost 6 bases and 2 bases, there was a span of 17 bases. There are 14 residues in the CDR3. CDR3 in amino acids: CSVLVHGTAYEQYF. Written as DNA, the CDR3 is TGCAGCGTCTTGGTTCACGGGACGGCCTACGAGCAGTACTTC.

This clonotype was seen at least ten times. The rearrangement uses TRBV12-3 or TRBV12-4 and TRBJ2-1; D unclear. The ends were cut back, 3 bases at V and 3 bases at J, with 12 bases in the middle. This CDR3 spans 15 amino acids. CDR3 amino acids: CASSLGRSGYNEQFF. The CDR3 DNA is TGTGCCAGCAGTTTGGGAAGGTCGGGCTACAATGAGCAGTTCTTC.

This clonotype has ten or more counts. This chain connects TRBV5-1 to TRBJ1-5, with D maybe TRBD1 (5 bases). The CDR3 is 15 residues long. Trimming took off 0 bases at V and 3 bases at J, with 10 bases between the two ends. Germline values: CDR1 SGHRS, CDR2 YFSETQ. CDR3 nucleotide sequence: TGCGCCAGCAGCTTGGGGGGCAGAGTCAATCAGCCCCAGCATTTT. Translating it yields CASSLGGRVNQPQHF.

The chain couples TRBV5-1 to TRBJ2-5; TRBD2 matches 9 bases. V lost 5 bases, J lost 5 bases, and 13 bases stayed unmatched. Germline loops: CDR1 SGHRS, CDR2 YFSETQ. The CDR3 runs 16 residues. The CDR3 nucleotides read TGCGCCAGCAGTCTAGGCGCGGGGGGGCCGGTGGAGACCCAGTACTTC. Its protein product is CASSLGAGGPVETQYF.

About this clonotype itself: A much larger clone is a single base away; this may be a read error. The chain couples TRBV20-1 to TRBJ2-5, with D maybe TRBD2 (6 bases). This CDR3 region has 15 residues. CDR1 and CDR2 (germline): DFQATT, SNEGSKA (reference sequence). CDR3 coding DNA: TGCTGTGCCCCGAGGGTGGGAGGAAGACAAGAGACCCAGTACTTC. It encodes CCAPRVGGRQETQYF.

This clonotype appeared many times. The chain recombines TRBV10-3 with TRBJ2-1; D is unresolved. V dropped 0 bases and J dropped 0 bases, with 6 bases sitting between them. This CDR3 comprises 15 residues. CDR1 is ENHRY and CDR2 is SYGVKD in the germline V gene. The DNA of the CDR3 is TGTGCCATCAGTGAGTCAAAAGTCTCCTACAATGAGCAGTTCTTC. Encoded protein: CAISESKVSYNEQFF.

The chain employs TRBV14 and TRBJ2-1; 7 bases agree with TRBD1. In germline, CDR1 is SGHDN, CDR2 FVKESK. The ends lost 6 bases at V and 4 bases at J; junction bases unmatched: 9. The CDR3 is 15 residues long. The CDR3 is CASRSTGWGYNEQFF. The CDR3 nucleotides are TGTGCCAGCAGATCGACAGGGTGGGGTTACAATGAGCAGTTCTTC. The entire variable domain, with the rest obtained from reference TRBV14 and TRBJ2-1, is as follows: EAGVTQFPSHSVIEKGQTVTLRCDPISGHDNLYWYRRVMGKEIKFLLHFVKESKQDESGMPNNRFLAERTGGTYSTLKVQPAELEDSGVYFCASRSTGWGYNEQFFGPGTRLTVL.

This clonotype came up many times. The V call is TRBV7-9, the J call TRBJ2-5, with D perhaps matching TRBD1 (5 bases). Germline CDR1 reads SEHNR; CDR2 reads FQNEAQ (reference sequence). The CDR3 has 10 amino acids. CDR3 residues: CAQGQETQYF. DNA for the CDR3: TGTGCTCAGGGACAAGAGACCCAGTACTTC.

Ten or more counts support this clonotype. The chain links TRBV7-6 to TRBJ2-2; TRBD2 is a possible D gene (5 bases). The length of the CDR3 is 15 residues. Germline CDR1 and CDR2: SGHVS and FNYEAQ. V was clipped by 1 base and J by 6 bases, with 12 bases between them. The CDR3 DNA reads TGTGCCAGCAGCTTAGGGTGGGAGCGCCCCGGGGAGCTGTTTTTT. Encoded protein: CASSLGWERPGELFF.

This clonotype was observed many times. V is TRBV12-3 or TRBV12-4 and J is TRBJ1-1; D call uncertain. CDR3 length equals 14 residues. Trimming cost V 6 bases and J 1 base, with 12 bases left between them. The CDR3 DNA reads as TGTGCCAGCAGGGACGCCGGGCCGAACACTGAAGCTTTCTTT. This sequence encodes CASRDAGPNTEAFF.

The chain carries TRBV7-6 and TRBJ2-2; 8 bases are a match to TRBD1. Looked up from germline, CDR1 is SGHVS and CDR2 is FNYEAQ. J was trimmed by 2 bases and V by 2 bases; bases with no gene match: 10. This CDR3 contains 18 residues. In nucleotides, the CDR3 is TGTGCCAGCAGCTTAAAGGGAGGACAGGGAAGTAACACCGGGGAGCTGTTTTTT. As protein: CASSLKGGQGSNTGELFF.

This clonotype was observed many times. V usage is TRBV5-5 and J usage is TRBJ2-1, with TRBD2 matching over 7 bases. The junction had 10 bases not matched to a gene; V was cut back by 5 bases and J by 2 bases. Germline CDR1 SGHKS, CDR2 YYEKEE (reference sequence). This CDR3 has 16 amino acids. For the CDR3, the DNA is TGTGCCAGCAGAGGAATGACCGGGACTACCTACAATGAGCAGTTCTTC. Amino acid sequence: CASRGMTGTTYNEQFF.

This clonotype was found many times. This sequence joins TRBV29-1 and TRBJ2-6; unclear D gene. V was clipped by 0 bases and J by 0 bases, with 12 bases between them. Germline CDR1 is SQVTM and CDR2 is ANQGSEA. The CDR3 contains 17 residues. The CDR3 DNA sequence: TGCAGCGTTGAAGACTTTCGTTGGAACTCTGGGGCCAACGTCCTGACTTTC. Amino acids: CSVEDFRWNSGANVLTF.

This clonotype has a count of ten or more. The chain carries TRBV10-3 and TRBJ2-7; D is tentatively TRBD1 or TRBD2 (5 bases each). V lost 4 bases to trimming and J lost 2 bases, with 15 bases between them. Per the germline V gene, CDR1 is ENHRY and CDR2 is SYGVKD. The CDR3 consists of 15 residues. The chain's CDR3 is CAISGSEGDPYEQYF. As DNA, the CDR3 is TGTGCCATCAGTGGGTCCGAAGGGGACCCCTACGAGCAGTACTTC.

This clonotype was seen at least ten times. In DNA, the CDR3 is TGTGCCAGCAGCCTCCTGGATGTCGGACACTGGAAATCACCCCTCCACTTT. It specifies CASSLLDVGHWKSPLHF. The chain links TRBV14 to TRBJ1-6, with D perhaps matching TRBD1 (5 bases). V was shortened by 4 bases and J by 10 bases, with 23 bases between the two germline ends. This CDR3 region has 17 residues. The V gene's germline CDR1 is SGHDN and CDR2 FVKESK. The whole variable domain, filled in from reference TRBV14 and TRBJ1-6, reads EAGVTQFPSHSVIEKGQTVTLRCDPISGHDNLYWYRRVMGKEIKFLLHFVKESKQDESGMPNNRFLAERTGGTYSTLKVQPAELEDSGVYFCASSLLDVGHWKSPLHFGNGTRLTVT.

In its sample, this clonotype was seen many times. The chain combines TRBV7-2 with TRBJ2-2; possible D gene TRBD1, 6 bases. CDR1 is SGHTA, CDR2 FQGNSA, per germline. The CDR3 loop spans 14 amino acids. V gave up 7 bases and J gave up 0 bases, with 9 bases separating them. The CDR3, as DNA: TGTGCCAGCACCGGACAGTCGAACACCGGGGAGCTGTTTTTT. Its protein is CASTGQSNTGELFF.

This clonotype was counted between two and nine times. CDR3 DNA: TGTGCCAGCAGCTTAGGCACTAGCGGGATTCCCTACGAGCAGTACTTC. Translating it yields CASSLGTSGIPYEQYF. The genes are TRBV7-9 and TRBJ2-7, with 10 bases that match TRBD2. CDR1 and CDR2 (germline): SEHNR, FQNEAQ (reference sequence). The length of the CDR3 is 16 residues. The V and J ends lost 1 base and 2 bases, in that order; junction bases with no gene match: 5.

In this sample, this clonotype turned up many times. CDR3 in amino acids: CASSLFQGAGETQYF. The CDR3 DNA reads TGTGCCAGCAGCTTATTTCAGGGGGCGGGGGAGACCCAGTACTTC. The chain employs TRBV7-2 and TRBJ2-5; TRBD1 matches at 8 bases. The CDR3 covers 15 residues. Germline CDR1 and CDR2: SGHTA and FQGNSA. V lost 2 bases and J lost 5; bases outside the gene matches: 7.

This clonotype was detected many times. This chain connects TRBV6-1 to TRBJ2-6; TRBD1 matches at 8 bases. Trimming took 4 bases from V and 2 from J; bases not matched to a gene: 1. The CDR3 has 15 residues. Germline loops: CDR1 MNHNS, CDR2 SASEGT. The CDR3 loop is CASSGQGTGANVLTF. The CDR3 DNA follows: TGTGCCAGCAGTGGACAGGGGACTGGGGCCAACGTCCTGACTTTC.

With respect to this clonotype: One end of the junction fails to match germline, which may point to a read error. The chain recombines TRBV5-1 with TRBJ2-7; the D is unclear. This CDR3 contains 15 residues. Per the germline V gene, CDR1 is SGHRS and CDR2 is YFSETQ. Here the CDR3 reads CSSRRGGGSTYEQYF. CDR3 DNA sequence: TGCTCCAGCAGGCGAGGCGGCGGTTCCACCTACGAGCAGTACTTC.

Here the CDR3 reads CAISEEGRVYEQYF. The CDR3 DNA sequence: TGTGCCATCAGTGAGGAGGGCAGGGTCTACGAGCAGTACTTC. The V gene is TRBV10-3, the J gene TRBJ2-7; either TRBD1 or TRBD2 may supply D (5 bases each). CDR3 length: 14 residues. V lost 2 bases to trimming and J lost 3 bases, with 11 bases between them. Germline CDR1 is ENHRY and CDR2 is SYGVKD.

This chain uses TRBV19 with TRBJ2-1, with TRBD2 matching over 8 bases. Germline V gene sequence: CDR1 LNHDA, CDR2 SQIVND (reference sequence). The V gene end was trimmed by 3 bases and the J gene end by 11 bases; junction bases not matched to a gene: 21. CDR3 length: 18 residues. CDR3 sequence (DNA): TGTGCCAGTAGTATTTTGTCGGGGGGGGAAGGAGATTCGTTTCAGCAGTTCTTC. Translation gives CASSILSGGEGDSFQQFF.

This clonotype occurred many times. The chain uses TRBV20-1 and TRBJ2-1; possibly TRBD1 or TRBD2 for D (5 bases each). The germline gives CDR1 DFQATT, CDR2 SNEGSKA (reference sequence). V was trimmed by 3 bases and J by 3 bases, leaving 21 bases between them. The CDR3 is 17 residues long. CDR3 DNA: TGCAGTGCTAGGGGGGAGCTCGGAAAAGCCTTCTACAATGAGCAGTTCTTC. It is translated as CSARGELGKAFYNEQFF.

This clonotype was picked up many times. The V and J genes are TRBV5-1 and TRBJ1-1, with D unclear. There are 16 residues in the CDR3. Germline-derived CDR1 and CDR2 are SGHRS and YFSETQ. Between the trimmed V and J ends, which lost 3 bases and 3 bases, there was a span of 18 bases. CDR3 protein: CASSSSNLDGYTEAFF. In DNA, the CDR3 is TGCGCCAGCAGCTCCTCTAATTTGGACGGGTACACTGAAGCTTTCTTT.

In its sample, this clonotype was seen many times. The chain couples TRBV6-2 or TRBV6-3 to TRBJ2-7; weak D call: TRBD1 (6 bases). This CDR3 contains 15 residues. V gave up 6 bases and J gave up 3 bases, with 18 bases separating them. Germline V gives CDR1 MNHEY, CDR2 SVGEGT. The CDR3, as DNA: TGTGCCAGCAGCCGTTCCACCAGGGGCCACTACGAGCAGTACTTC. Translated: CASSRSTRGHYEQYF.

The table lists this clonotype with many counts. The chain links TRBV28 to TRBJ2-1; D tentatively fits TRBD1 or TRBD2 (6 bases each). Germline values: CDR1 MDHEN, CDR2 SYDVKM. The CDR3 sequence is 19 residues long. The ends were cut back, 3 bases at V and 12 bases at J, with 33 bases in the middle. The CDR3 DNA reads TGTGCCAGCAGTTTTTTGACAGGAGGGTCTTCCTCCACAAGGCTAGGGCAGTTCTTC. It translates to CASSFLTGGSSSTRLGQFF. The whole variable domain, filled in from reference TRBV28 and TRBJ2-1, reads DVKVTQSSRYLVKRTGEKVFLECVQDMDHENMFWYRQDPGLGLRLIYFSYDVKMKEKGDIPEGYSVSREKKERFSLILESASTNQTSMYLCASSFLTGGSSSTRLGQFFGPGTRLTVL.

The chain recombines TRBV9 with TRBJ2-1, with 7 bases lining up with TRBD2. The length of the CDR3 is 15 residues. J lost 8 bases, V lost 4 bases, and 12 bases had no gene match. The germline gives CDR1 SGDLS, CDR2 YYNGEE. CDR3 sequence: CASSPGLEEFDEQFF. CDR3 DNA: TGTGCCAGCAGCCCCGGACTAGAAGAGTTCGATGAGCAGTTCTTC.

This clonotype has at least ten counts. V gene TRBV12-3 or TRBV12-4 combines with J gene TRBJ2-3; D is undetermined. V lost 6 bases to trimming and J lost 8 bases, with 15 bases between them. CDR3 length: 13 amino acids. CDR3: CASSPTLLGTQYF. CDR3 coding DNA: TGTGCCAGCAGCCCTACCCTGCTGGGTACGCAGTATTTT.

There are many counts of this clonotype. The V call is TRBV7-9, the J call TRBJ2-2, with 9 bases aligning to TRBD2. CDR1 is SEHNR and CDR2 is FQNEAQ in the germline V gene (reference sequence). Germline trimming cut 1 base from V and 6 bases from J; bases unmatched to any gene: 0. CDR3 length equals 14 residues. The CDR3 reads CASSLGLAAGELFF. DNA of the CDR3: TGTGCCAGCAGCTTAGGACTAGCGGCCGGGGAGCTGTTTTTT.